Following are 4 T cell receptor beta chains from one sample sequenced in a study of metastatic and nonmetastatic thyroid tumors. Thyroid surgery was performed in patients who had received no treatment beforehand. TCRdb re-analyzed the PCR reads using MiXCR. The sample has 30,000 to 45,000 clones; about a fifth are singletons. Source material: blood. The receptors originated from a female donor with papillary thyroid cancer or a benign thyroid nodule (not recorded which). Some clones in this sample may be carry-over from other donors' samples.

In this sample, this clone turned up many times. The genes are TRBV11-3 and TRBJ2-1, with 10 bases that match TRBD2. Trimming at V came to 1 base and at J to 10 bases, leaving 7 bases not matched to a gene. Germline assignment: CDR1 SGHNT and CDR2 YENEEA. CDR3 length: 15 residues. Here the CDR3 reads CASSLALAGPGEQFF. In nucleotides, the CDR3 is TGTGCCAGCAGCTTAGCACTAGCGGGACCCGGGGAGCAGTTCTTC.

This clone was seen more than once but under ten times. The CDR3 does not close with the conserved phenylalanine or tryptophan, likely indicating a read error. This rearrangement joins TRBV6-6 to TRBJ1-5; perhaps TRBD1 as D (6 bases). Trimming removed 0 bases from V and 7 bases from J, with 13 bases in between. The CDR3 is 15 residues long. The germline gives CDR1 MNHNY, CDR2 SVGAGI (reference sequence). The CDR3 bases are TGTGCCAGCAGTTACTCTGGACAGTCTGGCCAGCCCCAGCATCTT. Residues: CASSYSGQSGQPQHL.

This clone was detected many times. The chain uses TRBV30 and TRBJ1-1, with a possible D match to TRBD1 (5 bases). Germline values: CDR1 GTSNPN, CDR2 SVGIG (reference sequence). V lost 8 bases and J 3 bases, leaving 10 bases between the germline ends. The CDR3 consists of 11 residues. The CDR3 region has the DNA TGTGCCGGGGCGCGGGACACTGAAGCTTTCTTT. Translated, it gives CAGARDTEAFF.

This clone was recorded a few times. A read error is possible here, since a much larger clone lies one base away. CDR3 coding DNA: TGTGCCAGCATCCAAGCCACAGGTCCGTCCTACGAGCAGTACTTC. Amino acids: CASIQATGPSYEQYF. The rearrangement joins TRBV3-1 to TRBJ2-7; possible D gene TRBD1, 5 bases. From germline, CDR1 is LGHDT and CDR2 YNNKEL (reference sequence). The CDR3 length is 15 residues.